A selection of T cell receptor beta chains follows, all from one sample in a study of blood T cell repertoires in COVID-19. Data came from immunoSEQ multiplex PCR; TCRdb stores just in-frame clones and leaves some out. In the table there are about 74,000 clones, just under 85% of which are singletons. The sequenced sample consisted of peripheral blood. The receptors here all came from a man aged 65 to 79 with acute or convalescent COVID-19. Each CDR3 is given with its conserved first and last residue. The D gene is left open where the match is weak. Expanded clones get a size class; other rows say once, few or many, or leave the size out.

abundance | d_gene | j_gene | v_gene | CDR3aa | CDR3nt
. | TRBD2 | TRBJ2-2 | TRBV10-3 | CAISEPSLAGVGTGELFF | TGTGCCATCAGTGAGCCCTCTTTAGCGGGAGTGGGTACCGGGGAGCTGTTTTTT
. | . | TRBJ1-2 | TRBV13 | CASSRNRASLGGYTF | TGTGCCAGCAGCCGCAACAGGGCTTCCTTAGGTGGCTACACCTTC
. | TRBD2 | TRBJ2-3 | TRBV2 | CASSGGTSGKSDTQYF | TGTGCCAGCTCTGGGGGCACTAGCGGGAAATCAGATACGCAGTATTTT
. | . | TRBJ1-4 | TRBV10-3 | CAISDSATNEKLFF | TGTGCCATCAGTGACAGTGCAACTAATGAAAAACTGTTTTTT
medium-sized | . | TRBJ1-5 | TRBV6-1 | CASSEALNQPQHF | TGTGCCAGCAGTGAAGCCCTCAATCAGCCCCAGCATTTT
. | TRBD2 | TRBJ2-3 | TRBV29-1 | CSAQTSGGTDTQYF | TGCAGCGCCCAGACTAGCGGGGGAACAGATACGCAGTATTTT
. | . | TRBJ2-7 | TRBV25-1 | CASAGPNYEQYF | TGTGCCAGTGCGGGGCCCAACTACGAGCAGTACTTC
. | . | TRBJ2-7 | TRBV5-4 | CASSLGGYEQYF | TGTGCCAGCAGCTTAGGCGGCTACGAGCAGTACTTC
once | . | TRBJ2-5 | TRBV5-1 | CASSSTSLTSETQYF | TGCGCCAGCAGCTCTACCTCCCTCACCTCAGAGACCCAGTACTTC
. | TRBD1 | TRBJ2-3 | TRBV5-1 | CASSSTGGSADTQYF | TGCGCCAGCAGCTCCACAGGGGGCAGCGCAGATACGCAGTATTTT
few | . | TRBJ2-5 | TRBV6-2/TRBV6-3 | CASSFSETQYF | TGTGCCAGCAGTTTTAGCGAGACCCAGTACTTC
. | . | TRBJ1-5 | TRBV3-1/TRBV3-2 | CASSGQPGANQPQHF | TGTGCCAGCAGCGGACAGCCAGGGGCCAATCAGCCCCAGCATTTT
once | TRBD1 | TRBJ2-2 | TRBV7-6 | CASSLAADRGPTGELFF | TGTGCCAGCAGCTTAGCGGCTGACAGGGGACCCACCGGGGAGCTGTTTTTT
many | . | TRBJ1-2 | TRBV5-4 | CASSLRQGKDGYTF | TGTGCCAGCAGCTTGAGGCAGGGAAAGGATGGCTACACCTTC
. | . | TRBJ1-1 | TRBV5-1 | CASSLGGRNTEAFF | TGCGCCAGCAGCTTGGGGGGGCGGAACACTGAAGCTTTCTTT
. | . | TRBJ2-3 | TRBV27 | CASSLGGQFSDTQYF | TGTGCCAGCAGTTTAGGCGGACAATTTTCAGATACGCAGTATTTT
. | TRBD1 | TRBJ2-2 | TRBV5-8 | CASSSRDRGTGELFF | TGTGCCAGCAGCTCCCGGGACAGGGGCACCGGGGAGCTGTTTTTT
few | TRBD2 | TRBJ2-7 | TRBV18 | CASSPSTSGGVYEQYF | TGTGCCAGCTCACCGTCGACTAGCGGGGGGGTCTACGAGCAGTACTTC
once | TRBD2 | TRBJ2-1 | TRBV19 | CASRSLLAGGYNEQFF | TGTGCCAGTAGAAGCCTACTAGCGGGAGGCTACAATGAGCAGTTCTTC
. | TRBD1 | TRBJ1-1 | TRBV3-1/TRBV3-2 | CASSQDGRGMAFF | TGTGCCAGCAGCCAAGATGGCAGGGGGATGGCTTTCTTT
few | TRBD2 | TRBJ2-7 | TRBV7-9 | CASSFGLAGVDEQYF | TGTGCCAGCAGCTTCGGACTAGCGGGAGTGGACGAGCAGTACTTC
. | TRBD2 | TRBJ2-1 | TRBV28 | CASRTGSGGRGPSFYNEQFF | TGTGCCAGCAGGACCGGATCTGGCGGGAGAGGCCCCTCGTTCTACAATGAGCAGTTCTTC
once | TRBD1 | TRBJ2-2 | TRBV27 | CASSLSRGQGNANTGELFF | TGTGCCAGCAGTTTATCGAGGGGACAGGGGAACGCGAACACCGGGGAGCTGTTTTTT
. | . | TRBJ2-7 | TRBV7-6 | CASSPQVGPPYEQYF | TGTGCCAGCAGCCCCCAGGTGGGCCCCCCCTACGAGCAGTACTTC
many | TRBD2 | TRBJ2-2 | TRBV27 | CASSSLAGVPGELFF | TGTGCCAGCAGTTCTTTAGCGGGAGTCCCCGGGGAGCTGTTTTTT